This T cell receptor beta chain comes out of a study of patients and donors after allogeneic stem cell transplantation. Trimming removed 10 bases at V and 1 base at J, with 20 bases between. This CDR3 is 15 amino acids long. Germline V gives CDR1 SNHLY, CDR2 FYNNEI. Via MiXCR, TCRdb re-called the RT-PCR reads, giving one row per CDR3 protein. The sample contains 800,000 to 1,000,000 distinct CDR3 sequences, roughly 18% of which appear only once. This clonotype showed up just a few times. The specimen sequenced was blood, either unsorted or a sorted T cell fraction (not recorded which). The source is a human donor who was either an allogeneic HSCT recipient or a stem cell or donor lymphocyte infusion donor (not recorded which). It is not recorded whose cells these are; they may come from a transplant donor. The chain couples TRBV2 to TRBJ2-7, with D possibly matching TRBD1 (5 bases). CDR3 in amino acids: CAINAPWGLSYEQYF. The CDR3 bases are TGTGCCATCAACGCACCATGGGGCCTTTCCTACGAGCAGTACTTC. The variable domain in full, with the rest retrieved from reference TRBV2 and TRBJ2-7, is EPEVTQTPSHQVTQMGQEVILRCVPISNHLYFYWYRQILGQKVEFLVSFYNNEISEKSEIFDDQFSVERPDGSNFTLKIRSTKLEDSAMYFCAINAPWGLSYEQYFGPGTRLTVT.